This T cell receptor (beta chain) was recovered during a study of OX40 agonist ivuxolimab in advanced cancers. Study as a whole: One patient with hepatocellular carcinoma and two with cutaneous melanoma, three in all, had partial responses.

Per germline, CDR1 SGHAT and CDR2 FQNNGV. V lost 5 bases and J 2 bases, leaving 13 bases between the germline ends. The CDR3 is made up of 14 amino acids. Study-wide findings and caveats: Certain nonresponders additionally had low normalized T-cell clonal expansion.

Systemic immunosuppression or autoimmune disease history was grounds to exclude patients. About this clone: Its matching antigen is unknown.

Repertoires were generated with immunoSEQ multiplex PCR, while TCRdb's copy carries only in-frame clones and drops some. The sample lists about 16,000 clones, about 86% seen once, with 0.55% to 0.7% in the top ten. The genes are TRBV11-2 and TRBJ2-7; D is unresolved. Sequences were derived from CD4+ or CD8+ T cells sorted from blood, sampled in a trial of the OX40 agonist ivuxolimab. The receptor comes from an adult with an advanced solid tumor such as melanoma, head and neck, liver or kidney cancer. CDR3 DNA sequence: TGTGCCAGCAGCACACCTCGCGGCACCTACGAGCAGTACTTC. It codes for CASSTPRGTYEQYF.